One and the same sample provided the 7 T cell receptor beta chains below, sequenced in a study of shared clonotypes between healthy human individuals. The table came from immunoSEQ multiplex PCR; TCRdb's copy has only in-frame clones and leaves some out. The data show about 1.5 million clones, 95% to 99% seen once. Input material: naive CD4+ T cells sorted from blood. Subset noted: CD45RA+ positively selected. These receptors were taken from a man in his thirties or forties in good health.

This CDR3 is CASSPLTVSSYNEQFF. The CDR3 coding sequence is TGTGCCAGCTCACCATTGACAGTGAGCTCCTACAATGAGCAGTTCTTC. V gene TRBV18 combines with J gene TRBJ2-1, with D maybe TRBD1 (5 bases). Per the germline V gene, CDR1 is KGHSH and CDR2 is LQKENI. This CDR3 is 16 amino acids long. The V end was cut by 2 bases, the J end by 0 bases, with 11 bases between.

Concerning this clone itself: The sample carries other DNA sequences with the same CDR3. The CDR3 DNA follows: TGTGCCAGCAGCGTAGACTTACAAGAGACCCAGTACTTC. Encoded protein: CASSVDLQETQYF. This chain joins TRBV9 and TRBJ2-5; D call uncertain. This CDR3 has 13 amino acids. CDR1 is SGDLS and CDR2 is YYNGEE in the germline V gene. V lost 0 bases, J lost 2 bases, and 5 bases lay in between. Full variable domain (outside the CDR3, taken from reference TRBV9 and TRBJ2-5): DSGVTQTPKHLITATGQRVTLRCSPRSGDLSVYWYQQSLDQGLQFLIQYYNGEERAKGNILERFSAQQFPDLHSELNLSSLELGDSALYFCASSVDLQETQYFGPGTRLLVL.

The chain links TRBV4-3 to TRBJ2-1, with D maybe TRBD2 (8 bases). V was trimmed by 4 bases and J by 3 bases, leaving 19 bases between them. CDR1 and CDR2 from the germline V gene are LGHNA and YSLEER. This CDR3 comprises 17 residues. The CDR3 sequence: CASSPGGLAGFYNEQFF. The DNA for the CDR3 is TGCGCCAGCAGCCCAGGGGGATTAGCGGGGTTCTACAATGAGCAGTTCTTC.

The genes are TRBV6-4 and TRBJ2-7; 8 positions match TRBD2. In germline, CDR1 is MRHNA, CDR2 SNTAGT. The CDR3 is 14 amino acids. V lost 3 bases and J lost 6; bases outside the gene matches: 7. The CDR3 region has the DNA TGTGCCAGCAGTGATCCCAGCGGGAGTGGCGAGCAGTACTTC. This codes for CASSDPSGSGEQYF.

CDR3 nucleotide sequence: TGCGCCAGCAGCTTCCGATTAGCGGGAGGGACGGGGGACGGGCTCCATGAGCAGTTCTTC. Protein sequence: CASSFRLAGGTGDGLHEQFF. This chain links TRBV5-1 with TRBJ2-1, with 11 positions matching TRBD2. This CDR3 is 20 amino acids long. The germline V gene has CDR1 SGHRS and CDR2 YFSETQ. Germline trimming cut 2 bases from V and 8 bases from J; bases unmatched to any gene: 21.

This chain uses TRBV14 with TRBJ2-7; the D gene is possibly TRBD1 (6 bases). The germline CDR1 and CDR2 sequences are SGHDN and FVKESK. Trimming cost V 2 bases and J 3 bases, with 20 bases left between them. The CDR3 is made up of 17 amino acids. This CDR3 is CASSQSPGQTDSYEQYF. CDR3 nucleotide sequence: TGTGCCAGCAGCCAATCCCCCGGACAGACGGATAGCTACGAGCAGTACTTC.

V is TRBV7-8 and J is TRBJ2-7; D is uncertain. Trimming took off 0 bases at V and 2 bases at J, with 17 bases between the two ends. The CDR3 contains 17 residues. Germline CDR1 SGHVS, CDR2 FQNEAQ. The CDR3 DNA reads TGTGCCAGCAGCTTAGCGATAGTAGAAACAAGTACCTACGAGCAGTACTTC. Its translation is CASSLAIVETSTYEQYF.